This note documents a single T cell receptor beta chain sequence. Its antigen is as yet unknown. The protocol was immunoSEQ multiplex PCR, while the TCRdb copy is restricted to in-frame clones and leaves out a portion. The data contain about 120,000 clones, roughly 89% of them singletons. This sample is part of a study of T cell responses to AZD1222 COVID-19 vaccine. Study in general: Second-dose intervals of approximately 4 or approximately 12 weeks were pooled.

Points from the study as a whole: Donors were mostly white British, more females; clonal diversity possibly underestimated. Repertoires were collected only later (after the peak T cell response had occurred). Only 5 or 6 individuals given AZD1222 were seropositive at baseline.

The V segment lost 3 bases and the J segment 7 bases; nucleotides outside the gene matches: 10. There are 15 residues in the CDR3. Per germline, CDR1 SGHRS and CDR2 YFSETQ. Source: peripheral blood, taken on day 0 of AZD1222 vaccination. The clonotype comes from an adult in good health. The V call is TRBV5-1, the J call TRBJ1-5; TRBD1 aligns across 7 bases. The CDR3 nucleotides are TGCGCCAGCAGCTCCACAGGGGAGTCCAGGCAGCCCCAGCATTTT. Its protein product is CASSSTGESRQPQHF.